This TCR beta chain emerged from a study of blood T cells in healthy people across ages. Together with a sample-barcoded 5' primer, a J-beta primer mix was included in a second PCR lasting roughly 6 to 12 cycles. Each CDR3 protein is one row after TCRdb ran MiXCR on the 5' RACE reads. The table lists 600,000 or so distinct CDR3 sequences, 25% to 35% of them singletons. This clonotype was seen ten or more times. After removal of 5 bases from V and 2 bases from J, the junction contained 4 bases not matched to a gene. Germline V gene lookup returns CDR1 SGHRS and CDR2 YFSETQ. This CDR3 has 15 residues. The V call is TRBV5-1, the J call TRBJ2-5, with 12 positions matching TRBD2. Material: blood. The receptor was derived from a woman aged 80 or over in good health. This CDR3 reads CASRTSGGPQETQYF. The CDR3 DNA follows: TGCGCCAGCAGGACTAGCGGGGGCCCACAAGAGACCCAGTACTTC.